This entry lists 13 T cell receptor beta chains sequenced from one sample in a study of T cells in Graves' hyperthyroidism and ophthalmopathy. Amplified TCR beta CDR3 regions derived from RNA transcripts. Primed by the HTBI set, a first-round RT-PCR was run on the TCR CDR3. TCRdb used MiXCR to reprocess the multiplex PCR reads, holding one entry per CDR3 protein. This table holds about 400,000 distinct CDR3 sequences, about 15% found once. Sequencing was done on a sample of blood. The receptors were sampled from a woman aged 25 to 39 with Graves' hyperthyroidism.

In this sample, this clonotype turned up many times. The chain recombines TRBV6-1 with TRBJ2-3, with D unclear. Germline V gene data show CDR1 as MNHNS and CDR2 as SASEGT. The CDR3 has 14 residues. Trimming cost V 3 bases and J 0 bases, with 7 bases left between them. CDR3 protein: CASSEVGSTDTQYF. The CDR3 DNA sequence: TGTGCCAGCAGTGAGGTGGGGAGCACAGATACGCAGTATTTT.

Comments on this clonotype: A read error is possible here, since a much larger clone lies one base away. This chain uses TRBV12-3 or TRBV12-4 with TRBJ1-1; 9 bases line up with TRBD1. The CDR3 is 14 amino acids. Trimming took 6 bases from V and 6 from J; bases not matched to a gene: 8. DNA of the CDR3: TGTGCCAGCAGCCTCACAGGGGGCGCCTCTGAAGCTTTCTTT. It codes for CASSLTGGASEAFF.

There are many counts of this clonotype. The chain has TRBV28 and TRBJ1-6; D ambiguous. This CDR3 region has 11 residues. Per the germline V gene, CDR1 is MDHEN and CDR2 is SYDVKM. Trimming removed 6 bases at V and 7 bases at J, with 4 bases between. The CDR3 here is CASSVNSPLHF. The CDR3 region has the DNA TGTGCCAGCAGCGTCAATTCACCCCTCCACTTT.

The table lists this clonotype with many counts. The V call is TRBV12-3 or TRBV12-4, the J call TRBJ2-1, with TRBD2 identical over 9 bases. The CDR3 spans 15 residues. V dropped 3 bases and J dropped 8; count of bases not matched to a gene: 8. CDR3 sequence reads: CASSLSREGRYEQFF. CDR3 in DNA: TGTGCCAGCAGTTTGTCGCGGGAGGGCCGGTATGAGCAGTTCTTC.

This clonotype was counted a few times. This CDR3 reads CASSLRQYEQYF. CDR3 sequence (DNA): TGTGCCAGCAGTTTACGACAGTACGAGCAGTACTTC. The rearrangement joins TRBV28 to TRBJ2-7; D perhaps matches TRBD1 (5 bases). The CDR3 covers 12 residues. Between the trimmed V and J ends, which lost 2 bases and 4 bases, there was a span of 6 bases. From germline, CDR1 is MDHEN and CDR2 SYDVKM.

This clonotype was seen ten or more times. V usage is TRBV7-2 and J usage is TRBJ2-1; TRBD1 matches 10 bases. Germline V CDR1 and CDR2: SGHTA, FQGNSA. CDR3 length: 14 amino acids. Unmatched junction bases numbered 2, after V lost 1 base and J lost 8 bases. CDR3 nucleotides: TGTGCCAGCAGCTTAGGGGACAGGGGTTATGAGCAGTTCTTC. Protein sequence: CASSLGDRGYEQFF.

The chain carries TRBV20-1 and TRBJ2-1; D might be TRBD1 (6 bases). V was pared by 3 bases and J by 5 bases, with 20 bases between. The CDR3 runs to 16 residues. Germline V gives CDR1 DFQATT, CDR2 SNEGSKA (reference sequence). CDR3 DNA: TGCAGTGCTAGCCCTAGGACTTTCAAGGGGGACAATGAGCAGTTCTTC. Translation: CSASPRTFKGDNEQFF.

The rearrangement links TRBV30 to TRBJ1-1; D gene unclear. CDR1 and CDR2 (germline): GTSNPN, SVGIG (reference sequence). This CDR3 spans 13 amino acids. The V gene lost 1 base and the J gene lost 1 base, with 7 bases spanning the gap. CDR3 residues: CAWSEKENTEAFF. CDR3 in DNA: TGTGCCTGGAGTGAGAAAGAGAACACTGAAGCTTTCTTT.

This clonotype was observed at least ten times. V gene TRBV12-3 or TRBV12-4 combines with J gene TRBJ1-5, with a possible D match to TRBD1 (6 bases). CDR3 length equals 13 residues. Trimming shortened V by 7 bases and J by 12 bases, and 19 bases separated the two germline ends. CDR3 in DNA: TGTGCCAGCACCCTAGTGGGGGCGAGTATCCAGCATTTT. Its translation is CASTLVGASIQHF.

This rearrangement joins TRBV7-2 to TRBJ2-3; D tentatively fits TRBD1 or TRBD2 (5 bases each). The CDR3 consists of 16 residues. V was trimmed by 5 bases and J by 5 bases, leaving 20 bases between them. Germline V gene data show CDR1 as SGHTA and CDR2 as FQGNSA. CDR3 DNA sequence: TGTGCCAGCAGCCCCGGGTGGACCCTGAGGGGAGATACGCAGTATTTT. Residues: CASSPGWTLRGDTQYF.

This sequence joins TRBV4-1 and TRBJ2-6; TRBD1 is a possible D gene (6 bases). The V gene lost 4 bases and the J gene lost 4 bases, with 11 bases spanning the gap. The CDR3 extends over 15 amino acids. Per the germline V gene, CDR1 is MGHRA and CDR2 is YSYEKL. As DNA, the CDR3 is TGCGCCAGCAGCCGCCCAGGGGAGGGGGCCAACGTCCTGACTTTC. This encodes CASSRPGEGANVLTF.

This clonotype was picked up many times. The chain carries TRBV10-3 and TRBJ2-7; the match to TRBD1 covers 9 bases. Germline CDR1 ENHRY, CDR2 SYGVKD. J gave up 4 bases and V 4 bases, and 2 bases lay outside the gene matches. There are 13 residues in the CDR3. CDR3 DNA sequence: TGTGCCATCAGTGGGGGACAGGGTTACGAGCAGTACTTC. This encodes CAISGGQGYEQYF.

The chain carries TRBV10-3 and TRBJ2-7; 7 bases agree with TRBD2. Trimming cost V 6 bases and J 2 bases; bases outside gene matches: 7. The CDR3 is made up of 14 amino acids. The V gene's germline CDR1 is ENHRY and CDR2 SYGVKD. The CDR3: CAIRREKGAYEQYF. CDR3 nucleotides: TGTGCCATCAGGCGGGAGAAAGGAGCCTACGAGCAGTACTTC.